Presented here are 28 T cell receptor beta chains from one specimen sequenced in a study of metastatic and nonmetastatic thyroid tumors. Patients underwent thyroid surgery, and none had received any treatment before it. With MiXCR, TCRdb called clones anew from the PCR reads. The sample has about 92,000 clones; about 15% are singletons. The specimen sequenced was blood. These receptors were obtained from a female donor with papillary thyroid cancer or a benign thyroid nodule (not recorded which). Some clones in this sample may be carry-over from other donors' samples.

This clone was found many times. The sample holds other DNA sequences that translate to the same CDR3. The chain recombines TRBV20-1 with TRBJ1-5, with unresolved D. The germline V and J ends were trimmed by 1 base and 2 bases, with 12 bases remaining between them. CDR1 is DFQATT and CDR2 is SNEGSKA in the germline V gene (reference sequence). The CDR3 sequence is 15 residues long. The CDR3 coding sequence is TGCAGTGCTAGAGGTAGGGATTCGCGCAATCAGCCCCAGCATTTT. Translation: CSARGRDSRNQPQHF.

This clone was counted once. The gene calls are TRBV9 and TRBJ2-5; D possibly corresponds to TRBD2 (11 bases). The V gene lost 3 bases and the J gene lost 3 bases, with 24 bases spanning the gap. The germline gives CDR1 SGDLS, CDR2 YYNGEE. This CDR3 is built from 18 residues. CDR3 residues: CASSGTGGVTSGKETQYF. The CDR3 DNA sequence: TGTGCCAGCAGCGGGACAGGGGGAGTGACTAGCGGGAAAGAGACCCAGTACTTC.

The chain has TRBV20-1 and TRBJ2-5; no clear D gene. CDR3 size: 14 residues. V lost 5 bases and J lost 4, with 17 bases in between. In germline, CDR1 is DFQATT, CDR2 SNEGSKA (reference sequence). The CDR3 sequence is CSAQPVHQRETQYF. CDR3 bases: TGCAGTGCTCAGCCAGTGCACCAACGAGAGACCCAGTACTTC.

This clone showed up many times. CDR3 DNA: TGTGCCAGCAGTGAAGCTACAGGGGGCTGGACTGAAGCTTTCTTT. Amino acid sequence: CASSEATGGWTEAFF. This sequence joins TRBV6-1 and TRBJ1-1, with 9 bases that match TRBD1. V lost 0 bases to trimming and J lost 5 bases; unmatched junction nucleotides: 4. The germline gives CDR1 MNHNS, CDR2 SASEGT. The CDR3 contains 15 residues.

This clone was recorded at least ten times. Since no conserved phenylalanine or tryptophan closes the CDR3, a read error is the likely cause. No DNA is shown, since the ends of the CDR3 on it are uncertain; the CDR3 is the one TCRdb lists. This sequence joins TRBV19 and TRBJ2-4; the table's D call of TRBD2 was not tested on the DNA. Germline lookup yields CDR1 LNHDA and CDR2 SQIVND (reference sequence). The length of the CDR3 is 11 amino acids, counting both ends. CDR3 protein: CASSRTGTSGV.

About this clone: This clone may be a read error of a much larger clone one base away. J is TRBJ2-3 and V is TRBV5-1; D might be TRBD2 (5 bases). The V end lost 9 bases, the J end lost 3 bases, and 17 bases lay between the germline ends. CDR3 length equals 14 residues. The germline V gene encodes CDR1 SGHRS and CDR2 YFSETQ. CDR3 region: CAIRDPGGTDTQYF. CDR3 in DNA: TGCGCCATCAGAGACCCCGGAGGTACAGATACGCAGTATTTT.

This clone was counted only a few times. One end of the junction does not line up with germline, which may come from a read error. The rearrangement uses TRBV27 and TRBJ2-6, with TRBD2 matching 7 bases. This CDR3 is 14 amino acids long. The germline V gene has CDR1 MNHEY and CDR2 SMNVEV (reference sequence). CDR3 sequence (DNA): TGTGCCAGCGGAGGGGACTATGGGGACAACGTCCTGACTTTC. This codes for CASGGDYGDNVLTF.

The sample holds many counts of this clone. The chain joins TRBV9 to TRBJ2-5, with D perhaps matching TRBD1 (5 bases). Germline V CDR1 and CDR2: SGDLS, YYNGEE. The CDR3 has 15 residues. V was cut by 0 bases and J by 6 bases, with 15 bases left in between. CDR3 residues: CASSVAPLREQTQYF. CDR3 DNA sequence: TGTGCCAGCAGCGTAGCGCCCCTCAGGGAACAGACCCAGTACTTC.

The table lists this clone with many counts. CDR3 amino acids: CASQLSSGGDTDTQYF. The CDR3 DNA reads as TGTGCCAGCCAGCTTAGTTCAGGGGGGGACACAGATACGCAGTATTTT. This chain joins TRBV11-1 and TRBJ2-3; either TRBD1 or TRBD2 may fit D (7 bases each). CDR3 size: 16 residues. V lost 8 bases and J 2 bases, leaving 20 bases between the germline ends. Germline CDR1 reads SGHAT; CDR2 reads FQDESV (reference sequence).

This clone has at least ten counts. This sequence joins TRBV19 and TRBJ1-4; possibly TRBD1 for D (5 bases). V was clipped by 5 bases and J by 7 bases, with 17 bases between them. Germline lookup yields CDR1 LNHDA and CDR2 SQIVND (reference sequence). CDR3 length: 15 residues. Written as DNA, the CDR3 is TGTGCCAGTAGTCCTCCTTCGGGGGGACGTGAAAAACTGTTTTTT. Its translation: CASSPPSGGREKLFF.

At least ten counts were recorded for this clone. The V gene is TRBV19, the J gene TRBJ1-2; 8 bases align to TRBD1. This CDR3 contains 15 residues. Germline assignment: CDR1 LNHDA and CDR2 SQIVND (reference sequence). V gave up 1 base and J gave up 5 bases; unmatched junction bases: 6. CDR3 region: CASSIAQGAEYGYTF. The CDR3 nucleotides are TGTGCCAGTAGTATAGCGCAGGGGGCAGAATATGGCTACACCTTC.

Many counts were recorded for this clone. This chain connects TRBV10-3 to TRBJ2-3; D ambiguous. V was pared by 6 bases and J by 10 bases, with 11 bases between. This CDR3 region has 11 residues. In germline, CDR1 is ENHRY, CDR2 SYGVKD. Here the CDR3 DNA reads TGTGCCATCAGCGACGACGTTTCGCAGTATTTT. Its protein product is CAISDDVSQYF.

This clone was counted many times. The V call is TRBV6-5, the J call TRBJ1-1; tentatively, D is TRBD1 (6 bases). V lost 0 bases to trimming and J lost 0 bases, with 17 bases between them. The CDR3 runs to 18 residues. The germline gives CDR1 MNHEY, CDR2 SVGAGI. DNA of the CDR3: TGTGCCAGCAGTTACTCGACTCTGGGGGGCTCGGTGAACACTGAAGCTTTCTTT. It yields the protein CASSYSTLGGSVNTEAFF.

This clone appeared a few times. The junction shows a germline mismatch at one end, possibly a read error. The V call is TRBV11-2, the J call TRBJ1-6; D gene unclear. This CDR3 has 12 residues. In germline, CDR1 is SGHAT, CDR2 FQNNGV. The CDR3 region is CVSSSDNSPLHF. CDR3 DNA sequence: TGTGTCAGCAGTTCGGATAATTCACCTCTCCACTTT. The full variable domain, rest sourced from reference TRBV11-2 and TRBJ1-6, is EAGVAQSPRYKIIEKRQSVAFWCNPISGHATLYWYQQILGQGPKLLIQFQNNGVVDDSQLPKDRFSAERLKGVDSTLKIQPAKLEDSAVYLCVSSSDNSPLHFGNGTRLTVT.

There are many counts of this clone. V is TRBV19 and J is TRBJ2-7; D is perhaps TRBD2 (6 bases). V lost 11 bases to trimming and J lost 4 bases, with 18 bases between them. CDR1 is LNHDA, CDR2 SQIVND, per germline (reference sequence). CDR3 length: 13 amino acids. CDR3 DNA: TGTGCCTCGCGACCGGGACTGAGATACGAGCAGTACTTC. It translates to CASRPGLRYEQYF.

This clone was recorded many times. This chain joins TRBV7-2 and TRBJ2-5; unclear D gene. The CDR3 length is 13 residues. V was shortened by 1 base and J by 5 bases, with 8 bases between the two germline ends. Germline CDR1 is SGHTA and CDR2 is FQGNSA. The DNA of the CDR3 is TGTGCCAGCAGCTTAGTAAGGCAGGAGACCCAGTACTTC. It encodes CASSLVRQETQYF.

Details on this clone: With a much larger clone just one base away, this may be a read error. The sample carries other DNA sequences with the same CDR3. V is TRBV20-1 and J is TRBJ1-5; no clear D. The CDR3 is 15 residues long. Germline V gene sequence: CDR1 DFQATT, CDR2 SNEGSKA (reference sequence). Trimming removed 3 bases at V and 5 bases at J, with 17 bases between. CDR3 in amino acids: CSASVRGPSDQPQHF. CDR3 bases: TGCAGTGCTAGTGTGCGGGGTCCCTCGGATCAGCCCCAGCATTTT.

This clone has more than one count but fewer than ten. Given a much more abundant clone one base away, this may be a read error. This chain links TRBV10-1 with TRBJ2-3, with TRBD2 matching over 8 bases. Germline V CDR1 and CDR2: WNHNN, SYGVQD (reference sequence). The CDR3 loop spans 14 amino acids. This CDR3 is CASSSGSRTYTQYF. The CDR3 bases are TGCGCCAGCAGCAGCGGGAGCCGCACATATACGCAGTATTTT.

This clone was recorded many times. The gene calls are TRBV12-3 or TRBV12-4 and TRBJ1-1, with D possibly being TRBD1 (5 bases). This CDR3 has 15 amino acids. The V and J ends lost 1 base and 0 bases respectively, with 9 bases between them. The CDR3: CASSLGGKVNTEAFF. The CDR3, as DNA: TGTGCCAGCAGTTTAGGGGGGAAGGTGAACACTGAAGCTTTCTTT.

At least ten counts were recorded for this clone. With a much larger clone just one base away, this may be a read error. The J gene is TRBJ2-7, the V gene TRBV6-1; perhaps TRBD2 as D (5 bases). The CDR3 runs to 14 residues. From germline, CDR1 is MNHNS and CDR2 SASEGT. CDR3 bases: TGTGCCAGCAGTGAAGTGGGGAGATCCTGCGAGCAGTACTTC. This translates into CASSEVGRSCEQYF.

This clone showed up many times. This chain's CDR3 is CASSVPGQGNSPLHF. In nucleotides, the CDR3 is TGTGCCAGCAGCGTCCCGGGACAGGGGAATTCACCCCTCCACTTT. The chain joins TRBV6-2 or TRBV6-3 to TRBJ1-6, with 10 bases fitting TRBD1. The junction had 6 bases not matched to a gene; V was cut back by 6 bases and J by 7 bases. Germline loops: CDR1 MNHEY, CDR2 SVGEGT. This CDR3 spans 15 amino acids.

V usage is TRBV20-1 and J usage is TRBJ1-4; D possibly corresponds to TRBD1 (5 bases). Germline loops: CDR1 DFQATT, CDR2 SNEGSKA (reference sequence). The V end was cut by 0 bases, the J end by 3 bases, with 14 bases between. CDR3 length equals 16 residues. The CDR3 nucleotides are TGCAGTGCTAGAGAGATGGGCAGGGCGGCTAATGAAAAACTGTTTTTT. Protein product: CSAREMGRAANEKLFF.

In this sample, this clone turned up a few times. The V gene is TRBV28, the J gene TRBJ2-7; D perhaps matches TRBD2 (5 bases). Germline-derived CDR1 and CDR2 are MDHEN and SYDVKM. This CDR3 has 12 amino acids. Deletions cut 6 bases from V and 11 bases from J, with 17 bases between. The CDR3 nucleotides are TGTGCCAGCAGCACCCCGGGGAAGTGGGAGTACTTC. It is translated as CASSTPGKWEYF.

This clone was picked up many times. This sequence joins TRBV4-1 and TRBJ1-5, with 7 bases fitting TRBD1. CDR1 and CDR2 from the germline V gene are MGHRA and YSYEKL. The CDR3 has 15 amino acids. V dropped 0 bases and J dropped 3; count of bases not matched to a gene: 2. Written as DNA, the CDR3 is TGCGCCAGCAGCCAAGACAGGGGGATCAATCAGCCCCAGCATTTT. Translating gives CASSQDRGINQPQHF.

This clone was seen many times. The CDR3 spells CASASTAMNTEAFF. CDR3 DNA: TGTGCTAGTGCTAGCACAGCCATGAACACTGAAGCTTTCTTT. The V and J genes are TRBV12-5 and TRBJ1-1; the D is unclear. This CDR3 comprises 14 residues. The germline gives CDR1 LGHNT, CDR2 FRNRAP. V was clipped by 7 bases and J by 0 bases, with 12 bases between them.

This clone was seen ten or more times. In the same sample, other DNA sequences code for this CDR3. The V and J genes are TRBV25-1 and TRBJ1-6, with 7 nucleotides matching TRBD1. V lost 4 bases to trimming and J lost 8 bases; unmatched junction nucleotides: 11. Per the germline V gene, CDR1 is MGHDK and CDR2 is SYGVNS. CDR3 length equals 16 residues. CDR3 loop: CASSAPPGQDDSPLHF. The CDR3 nucleotides are TGTGCCAGCAGTGCCCCGCCCGGACAGGATGATTCACCCCTCCACTTT.

Comment on this clone: A read error may produce the germline difference seen at one junction end. V is TRBV6-2 or TRBV6-3 and J is TRBJ2-5; a weak D match, TRBD2 (6 bases). The CDR3 runs 15 residues. Germline CDR1 and CDR2: MNHEY and SVGEGT. The CDR3 DNA sequence: TGTTCCAGCAGTTACTTGGGAGGTCTGGAAGAGACCCAGTACTTC. Translating it yields CSSSYLGGLEETQYF.

The table lists this clone with a few counts. This may arise from a read error, as a much more abundant clone is one base away. The chain carries TRBV6-1 and TRBJ2-7; D gene uncertain. There are 17 residues in the CDR3. CDR1 is MNHNS, CDR2 SASEGT, per germline. V lost 3 bases and J 5 bases, leaving 23 bases between the germline ends. This CDR3 reads CASSEPAPWTRRHEQYF. CDR3 DNA sequence: TGTGCCAGCAGTGAGCCAGCGCCATGGACCCGACGACACGAGCAGTACTTC.